This TCR beta chain was sequenced for a study of T cell repertoires in cytomegalovirus infection. Study background: CMV epitopes, recently identified HLA-C-restricted and well-studied HLA-B-restricted, were used. Findings and caveats of the study: Dominant in the ex vivo response were TCR beta clonotypes restricted by HLA-C and specific for CMV.

Details on this clonotype: The antigen is undetermined.

TCRdb re-called the reads through MiXCR, storing one row per CDR3 protein. The sample includes fewer than 1,000,000 distinct CDR3 sequences, around 32% of them seen just once. Germline values: CDR1 LGHNA, CDR2 YSLEER. This CDR3 is built from 16 residues. Trimming cost V 1 base and J 4 bases; bases outside gene matches: 4. The specimen comprised cultured CD8+ T cells from PBMCs, sampled from culture after CMV antigen stimulation. This rearrangement joins TRBV4-3 to TRBJ2-1, with 10 bases identical to TRBD1. This clonotype was sampled from a human donor in good health (CMV status not recorded). Some clones in this sample may be carry-over from other donors' samples. The CDR3 DNA sequence: TGCGCCAGCAGCCAAGTTGGGGGACAGGGGTACAATGAGCAGTTCTTC. Amino acid sequence: CASSQVGGQGYNEQFF.